This T cell receptor (beta chain) stems from a study of T cell repertoires in cytomegalovirus infection. Broader study findings: There were HLA-C-restricted CMV-specific TCR beta clonotypes dominating the ex vivo response.

This clonotype occurred a few times. Antigen: not known. A single record per CDR3 protein comes from TCRdb applying MiXCR to the reads. The sample includes 350,000 to 450,000 distinct CDR3 sequences, roughly 18% of them seen just once. The TCR sequence derives from a human donor in good health (CMV status not recorded). Some clones in this sample may be carry-over from other donors' samples. Source material: PBMCs.

The CDR3 sequence: CASSQGPIFFYGYTF. CDR3 nucleotide sequence: TGTGCCAGCAGCCAAGGACCTATCTTCTTCTATGGCTACACCTTC. This chain uses TRBV3-1 with TRBJ1-2, with D hard to call. With 1 base removed from V and 4 bases from J, the gap between germline ends came to 13 bases. This CDR3 spans 15 amino acids. Per germline, CDR1 LGHDT and CDR2 YNNKEL (reference sequence).